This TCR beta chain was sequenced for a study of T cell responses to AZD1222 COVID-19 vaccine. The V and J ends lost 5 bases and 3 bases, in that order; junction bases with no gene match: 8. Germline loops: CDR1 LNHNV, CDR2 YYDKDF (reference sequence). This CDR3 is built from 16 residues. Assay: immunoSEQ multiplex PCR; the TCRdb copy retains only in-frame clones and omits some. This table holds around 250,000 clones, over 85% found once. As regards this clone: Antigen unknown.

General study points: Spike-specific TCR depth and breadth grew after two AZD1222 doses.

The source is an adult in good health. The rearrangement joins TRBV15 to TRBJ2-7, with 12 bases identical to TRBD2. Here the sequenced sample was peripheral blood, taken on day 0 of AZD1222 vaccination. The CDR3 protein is CATSERLTSGSYEQYF. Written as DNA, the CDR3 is TGTGCCACCAGCGAGCGCTTGACTAGCGGGAGCTACGAGCAGTACTTC.